These 22 T cell receptor beta chains were sequenced from one sample in a study of graft-versus-host responses after intestinal transplantation. TCRdb's table, derived via immunoSEQ multiplex PCR, lists solely in-frame clones and lacks some. The sample shows 13,000 to 15,000 clones, approximately 33% of them seen only once. Sample: alloreactive CD4+ T cells from a mixed lymphocyte reaction culture, taken before intestinal transplant. The subset denotes: CFSE-low proliferating T cells sorted from roughly six-day pre-transplant mixed lymphocyte reaction (GvH or HvG direction). Every receptor here comes from a human patient who received an intestinal transplant.

This chain connects TRBV5-8 to TRBJ2-7; TRBD2 might be the D (6 bases). Near its end, the DNA agrees better with TRBJ2-1, so the J call may be wrong. Germline CDR1 reads SGHTS; CDR2 reads YDEGEE. The CDR3 is made up of 13 amino acids. CDR3 amino acids: CASSAGLYNEQFF. For the CDR3, the DNA is TGTGCCAGCAGCGCGGGACTTTACAATGAGCAGTTCTTC.

The table lists this clone with a few counts. The chain is built from TRBV13 and TRBJ1-1; D gene ambiguous. The ends were cut back, 3 bases at V and 4 bases at J, with 12 bases in the middle. The V gene's germline CDR1 is PRHDT and CDR2 FYEKMQ (reference sequence). There are 14 residues in the CDR3. The CDR3 loop is CASSLLRGATEAFF. The CDR3 nucleotides read TGTGCCAGCAGCTTGTTACGGGGTGCCACTGAAGCTTTCTTT.

The sample holds a few counts of this clone. The gene calls are TRBV6-1 and TRBJ2-7; D is ambiguous. The length of the CDR3 is 15 residues. Germline CDR1 MNHNS, CDR2 SASEGT. The V gene lost 6 bases and the J gene lost 2 bases, with 17 bases spanning the gap. The CDR3 here is CASRVGVGPTYEQYF. The CDR3 bases are TGTGCCAGCAGAGTTGGGGTAGGCCCGACCTACGAGCAGTACTTC.

This sequence joins TRBV27 and TRBJ1-4, with D perhaps matching TRBD1 (5 bases). With 3 bases removed from V and 9 bases from J, the gap between germline ends came to 14 bases. The CDR3 sequence is 14 residues long. Looked up from germline, CDR1 is MNHEY and CDR2 is SMNVEV (reference sequence). The CDR3 DNA is TGTGCCAGCAGTTTCCGCCGTATGGACAAAAAACTGTTTTTT. Translation gives CASSFRRMDKKLFF.

This clone ranks as medium-sized. CDR3 in DNA: TGTGCCAGCAGCTGGGGACAGAACACTGAAGCTTTCTTT. It codes for CASSWGQNTEAFF. The chain uses TRBV5-4 and TRBJ1-1, with a possible D match to TRBD1 (6 bases). V was shortened by 3 bases and J by 1 base, with 7 bases between the two germline ends. This CDR3 comprises 13 residues. CDR1 and CDR2 from the germline V gene are SGHNT and YYREEE (reference sequence).

The chain uses TRBV9 and TRBJ2-3; 10 bases are shared with TRBD2. The CDR3 totals 14 residues. V gave up 7 bases and J gave up 7 bases; unmatched junction bases: 9. CDR1 and CDR2 from the germline V gene are SGDLS and YYNGEE. The CDR3 protein is CASAQGLATNTQYF. CDR3 bases: TGTGCCAGCGCACAGGGACTAGCGACTAATACGCAGTATTTT. Full variable domain (rest looked up from reference TRBV9 and TRBJ2-3): DSGVTQTPKHLITATGQRVTLRCSPRSGDLSVYWYQQSLDQGLQFLIQYYNGEERAKGNILERFSAQQFPDLHSELNLSSLELGDSALYFCASAQGLATNTQYFGPGTRLTVL.

The chain joins TRBV6-1 to TRBJ1-1; 7 bases fit TRBD1. The CDR3 loop spans 14 amino acids. The J segment lost 5 bases and the V segment lost 11 bases, leaving 14 bases of the junction unmatched. The V gene's germline CDR1 is MNHNS and CDR2 SASEGT. CDR3 sequence reads: CAGKAQGTRTEAFF. Written as DNA, the CDR3 is TGTGCCGGTAAAGCACAGGGGACTAGGACTGAAGCTTTCTTT.

This clone appeared a few times. The rearrangement links TRBV5-1 to TRBJ2-7, with a weak D call TRBD1 (5 bases). Trimming removed 1 base from V and 1 base from J, with 6 bases in between. CDR3 length equals 13 residues. Germline CDR1 reads SGHRS; CDR2 reads YFSETQ. CDR3 nucleotide sequence: TGCGCCAGCAGCTTGAGACAGTCCTACGAGCAGTACTTC. Translation: CASSLRQSYEQYF.

V usage is TRBV15 and J usage is TRBJ2-7; weak D call: TRBD2 (7 bases). The CDR3 has 14 residues. V was trimmed by 0 bases and J by 3 bases, leaving 9 bases between them. Germline CDR1 and CDR2: LNHNV and YYDKDF (reference sequence). The CDR3 nucleotides read TGTGCCACCAGCAGAGAGGGAGGGGGCTACGAGCAGTACTTC. It is translated as CATSREGGGYEQYF.

This clone is medium-sized in the sample. The chain couples TRBV10-3 to TRBJ2-7; D gene uncertain. The V gene lost 1 base and the J gene lost 6 bases, with 10 bases spanning the gap. CDR3 length: 13 amino acids. Germline values: CDR1 ENHRY, CDR2 SYGVKD. This CDR3 is CAISEWAGVEQYF. In nucleotides, the CDR3 is TGTGCCATCAGTGAGTGGGCAGGAGTCGAGCAGTACTTC.

This clone was seen a few times. The chain joins TRBV23-1 to TRBJ1-4; possibly TRBD1 for D (5 bases). TRBV23-1 is recorded as an ORF, its role being uncertain. Trimming took off 4 bases at V and 5 bases at J, with 29 bases between the two ends. CDR3 length: 20 residues. CDR3 coding DNA: TGCGCCAGCAGTCCAATCAGGGTGAGGACACATACAACCCCGAATGAAAAACTGTTTTTT. Residues: CASSPIRVRTHTTPNEKLFF.

This clone was counted a few times. The chain has TRBV20-1 and TRBJ2-1; no definite D call. CDR3 length: 8 residues. Per the germline V gene, CDR1 is DFQATT and CDR2 is SNEGSKA (reference sequence). The CDR3 DNA is TGCAGGGCAGTCGAGCAGTTCTTC. This gives the protein CRAVEQFF.

The chain combines TRBV27 with TRBJ2-1, with a possible D match to TRBD2 (6 bases). CDR3 length: 17 amino acids. The V gene lost 8 bases and the J gene lost 5 bases, with 25 bases spanning the gap. Germline V gene sequence: CDR1 MNHEY, CDR2 SMNVEV (reference sequence). In DNA, the CDR3 is TGTGCCAGCCTGGGGTACGGAACGGGACTCGAGAACAATGAGCAGTTCTTC. This encodes CASLGYGTGLENNEQFF.

This clone turned up a few times. The J gene is TRBJ1-4, the V gene TRBV5-3; 9 bases agree with TRBD1. TRBV5-3 counts as an open reading frame of uncertain function. V gave up 8 bases and J gave up 8 bases; unmatched junction bases: 13. The CDR3 spans 15 residues. The CDR3 DNA reads as TGTGCCAGCAGTTTGGGGACAGGGTATGGGGAAAAACTGTTTTTT. Its protein is CASSLGTGYGEKLFF.

The chain carries TRBV14 and TRBJ2-2, with a possible D match to TRBD1 (6 bases). The CDR3 sequence is 18 residues long. Germline-derived CDR1 and CDR2 are SGHDN and FVKESK. The germline V and J ends were trimmed by 0 bases and 6 bases, with 20 bases remaining between them. This CDR3 is CASSQDQNRDWFAGELFF. As DNA, the CDR3 is TGTGCCAGCAGCCAAGATCAGAACAGGGATTGGTTCGCCGGGGAGCTGTTTTTT.

CDR3 DNA: TGTGCCAGCAGCGTAGGGGTGCGCGGGAGAATACCGTATGAGCAGTTCTTC. Its translation is CASSVGVRGRIPYEQFF. The V gene is TRBV9, the J gene TRBJ2-1; TRBD2 matches at 7 bases. CDR1 SGDLS and CDR2 YYNGEE come from the germline V gene. The CDR3 totals 17 residues. Trimming at V came to 0 bases and at J to 8 bases, leaving 14 bases not matched to a gene.

The V gene is TRBV7-3, the J gene TRBJ2-7, with D uncertain. Germline values: CDR1 SGHTA, CDR2 FQGTGA. The CDR3 consists of 15 residues. V was trimmed by 5 bases and J by 0 bases, leaving 14 bases between them. CDR3 sequence: CASSATLGSSYEQYF. The CDR3 DNA sequence: TGTGCCAGCAGCGCCACCCTAGGCAGCTCCTACGAGCAGTACTTC.

This chain joins TRBV7-9 and TRBJ1-4; D perhaps matches TRBD1 (6 bases). The CDR3 is 16 amino acids. V lost 5 bases to trimming and J lost 3 bases, with 16 bases between them. Germline V gene lookup returns CDR1 SEHNR and CDR2 FQNEAQ (reference sequence). CDR3 sequence (DNA): TGTGCCAGCAGCCTCCAACAGGGACAACCTAATGAAAAACTGTTTTTT. Its protein product is CASSLQQGQPNEKLFF.

The chain has TRBV9 and TRBJ2-1; D gene uncertain. The CDR3 length is 15 residues. Germline CDR1 and CDR2: SGDLS and YYNGEE. The germline V and J ends were trimmed by 2 bases and 2 bases, with 11 bases remaining between them. The CDR3 reads CASSVLPGPYNEQFF. For the CDR3, the DNA is TGTGCCAGCAGCGTCCTCCCCGGGCCCTACAATGAGCAGTTCTTC. Full variable domain (missing parts from reference TRBV9 and TRBJ2-1): DSGVTQTPKHLITATGQRVTLRCSPRSGDLSVYWYQQSLDQGLQFLIQYYNGEERAKGNILERFSAQQFPDLHSELNLSSLELGDSALYFCASSVLPGPYNEQFFGPGTRLTVL.

The V call is TRBV7-6, the J call TRBJ2-7; D call uncertain. Deletions cut 1 base from V and 3 bases from J, with 13 bases between. This CDR3 comprises 15 residues. The germline V gene encodes CDR1 SGHVS and CDR2 FNYEAQ. The CDR3 DNA is TGTGCCAGCAGCTTAGTTTCACAATCCGACTACGAGCAGTACTTC. Protein sequence: CASSLVSQSDYEQYF.

The chain uses TRBV5-1 and TRBJ2-5, with D possibly being TRBD1 (6 bases). The DNA end lines up better with TRBJ2-7; the J call may be wrong. Germline lookup yields CDR1 SGHRS and CDR2 YFSETQ. The length of the CDR3 is 15 residues. CDR3 nucleotide sequence: TGCGCCAGCAGCTACGACAGGCTTCACTCCTACGAGCAGTACTTC. Protein sequence: CASSYDRLHSYEQYF.

This clone has a handful of counts. The chain uses TRBV10-1 and TRBJ2-3; the match to TRBD2 covers 13 bases. Germline CDR1 WNHNN, CDR2 SYGVQD (reference sequence). The V segment lost 4 bases and the J segment 6 bases; nucleotides outside the gene matches: 7. The CDR3 extends over 16 amino acids. In nucleotides, the CDR3 is TGCGCCAGCAGTGGCACTAGCGGGAGGGCCAGGGATACGCAGTATTTT. Protein product: CASSGTSGRARDTQYF.